This TCR beta chain was sequenced in a study of early T cells in non-severe SARS-CoV-2 infection. Unique molecular identifiers were affixed to single, distinct cDNA molecules. TCRdb reprocessed the 5' RACE reads via MiXCR and lists one record per CDR3 protein. There are some 70,000 distinct CDR3 sequences in the sample; approximately 9.5% occur only once, and about 5.6% lies in the top ten. This clonotype was detected ten times or more. Looked up from germline, CDR1 is DFQATT and CDR2 is SNEGSKA (reference sequence). V was pared by 3 bases and J by 4 bases, with 6 bases of the junction left unmatched. This CDR3 has 15 residues.

This chain connects TRBV20-1 to TRBJ2-3; TRBD1 matches 11 bases. The sequenced sample consisted of whole blood. The source is an adult who was a healthcare worker with PCR-confirmed SARS-CoV-2 infection or an uninfected control (not recorded which). CDR3 sequence reads: CSASNRDRGADTQYF. In nucleotides, the CDR3 is TGCAGTGCTAGTAATCGGGACAGGGGGGCAGATACGCAGTATTTT.